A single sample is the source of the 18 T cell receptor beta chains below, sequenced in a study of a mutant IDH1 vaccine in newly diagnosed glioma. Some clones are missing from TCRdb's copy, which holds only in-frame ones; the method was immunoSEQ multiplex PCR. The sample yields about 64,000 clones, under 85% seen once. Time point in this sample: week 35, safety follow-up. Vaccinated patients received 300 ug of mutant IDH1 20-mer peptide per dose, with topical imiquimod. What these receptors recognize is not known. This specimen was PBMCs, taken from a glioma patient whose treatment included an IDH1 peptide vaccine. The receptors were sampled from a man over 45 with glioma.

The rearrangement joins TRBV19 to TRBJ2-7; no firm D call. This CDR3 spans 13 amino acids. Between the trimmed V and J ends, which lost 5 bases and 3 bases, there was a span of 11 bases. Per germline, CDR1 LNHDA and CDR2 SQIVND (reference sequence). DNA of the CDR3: TGTGCCAGTAGTCCGTCGGAATACTACGAGCAGTACTTC. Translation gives CASSPSEYYEQYF.

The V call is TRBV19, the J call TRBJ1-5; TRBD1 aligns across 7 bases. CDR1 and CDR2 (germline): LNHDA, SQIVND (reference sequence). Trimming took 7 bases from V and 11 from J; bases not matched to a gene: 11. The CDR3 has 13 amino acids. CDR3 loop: CASTATGNLAQHF. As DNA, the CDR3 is TGTGCCAGTACCGCGACAGGGAACCTAGCCCAGCATTTT.

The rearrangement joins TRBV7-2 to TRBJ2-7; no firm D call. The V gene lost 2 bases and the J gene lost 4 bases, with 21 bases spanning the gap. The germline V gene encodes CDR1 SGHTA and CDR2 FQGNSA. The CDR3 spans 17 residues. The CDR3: CASSLTAPRARLYEQYF. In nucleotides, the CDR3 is TGTGCCAGCAGCTTAACGGCCCCTCGGGCAAGGTTGTACGAGCAGTACTTC.

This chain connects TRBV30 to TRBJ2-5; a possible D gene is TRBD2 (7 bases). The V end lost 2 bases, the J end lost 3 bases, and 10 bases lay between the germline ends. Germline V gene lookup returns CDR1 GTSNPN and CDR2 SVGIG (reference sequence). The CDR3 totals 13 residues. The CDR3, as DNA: TGTGCCTGGAGTCGAGGGGGGGAAGAGACCCAGTACTTC. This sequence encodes CAWSRGGEETQYF.

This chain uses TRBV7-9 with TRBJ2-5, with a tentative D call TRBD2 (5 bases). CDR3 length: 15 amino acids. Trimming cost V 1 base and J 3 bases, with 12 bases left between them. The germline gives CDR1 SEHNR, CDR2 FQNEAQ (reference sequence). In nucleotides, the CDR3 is TGTGCCAGCAGCTTAGAGGAGGACCCTGAAGAGACCCAGTACTTC. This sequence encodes CASSLEEDPEETQYF.

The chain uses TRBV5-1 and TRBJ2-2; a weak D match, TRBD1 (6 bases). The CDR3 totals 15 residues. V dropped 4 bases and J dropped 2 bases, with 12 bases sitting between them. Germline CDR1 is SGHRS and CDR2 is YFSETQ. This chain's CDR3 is CASSPPGHNTGELFF. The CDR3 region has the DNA TGCGCCAGCAGCCCCCCGGGACACAACACCGGGGAGCTGTTTTTT.

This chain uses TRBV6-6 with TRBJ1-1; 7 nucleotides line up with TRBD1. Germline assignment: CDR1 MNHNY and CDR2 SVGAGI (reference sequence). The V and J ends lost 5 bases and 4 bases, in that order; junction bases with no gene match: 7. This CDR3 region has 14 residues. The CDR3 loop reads CASSAQGGPTEAFF. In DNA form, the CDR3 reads TGTGCCAGCAGTGCTCAGGGGGGTCCCACTGAAGCTTTCTTT.

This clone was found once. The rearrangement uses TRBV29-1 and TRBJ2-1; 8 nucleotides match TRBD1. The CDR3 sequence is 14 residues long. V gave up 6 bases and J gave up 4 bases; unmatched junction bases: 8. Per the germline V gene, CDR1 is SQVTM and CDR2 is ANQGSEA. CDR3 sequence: CSVKDRAVYNEQFF. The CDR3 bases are TGCAGCGTCAAGGACAGGGCGGTTTACAATGAGCAGTTCTTC.

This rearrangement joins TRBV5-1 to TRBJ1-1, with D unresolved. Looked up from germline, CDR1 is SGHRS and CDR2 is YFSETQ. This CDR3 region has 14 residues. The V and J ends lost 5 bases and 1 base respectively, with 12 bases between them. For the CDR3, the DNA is TGCGCCAGCAGTTCTCCCACGGGGAACACTGAAGCTTTCTTT. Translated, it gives CASSSPTGNTEAFF.

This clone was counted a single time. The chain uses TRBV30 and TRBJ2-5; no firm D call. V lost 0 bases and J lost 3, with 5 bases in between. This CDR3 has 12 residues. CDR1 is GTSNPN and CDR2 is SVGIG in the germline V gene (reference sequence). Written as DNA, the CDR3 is TGTGCCTGGAGTGTACAGAAAGAGACCCAGTACTTC. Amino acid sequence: CAWSVQKETQYF.

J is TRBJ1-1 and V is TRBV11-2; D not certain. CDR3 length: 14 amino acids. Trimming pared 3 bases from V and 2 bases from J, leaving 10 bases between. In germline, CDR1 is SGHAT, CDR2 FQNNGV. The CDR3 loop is CASSLIRGNTEAFF. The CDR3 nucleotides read TGTGCCAGCAGCTTGATTCGGGGAAACACTGAAGCTTTCTTT.

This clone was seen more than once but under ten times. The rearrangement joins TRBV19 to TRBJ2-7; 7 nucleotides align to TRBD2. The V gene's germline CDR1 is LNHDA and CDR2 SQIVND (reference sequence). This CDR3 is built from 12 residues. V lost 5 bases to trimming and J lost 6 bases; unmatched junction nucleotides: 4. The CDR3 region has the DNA TGTGCCAGTAGTTATAGGGAGGGCGAGCAGTACTTC. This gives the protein CASSYREGEQYF.

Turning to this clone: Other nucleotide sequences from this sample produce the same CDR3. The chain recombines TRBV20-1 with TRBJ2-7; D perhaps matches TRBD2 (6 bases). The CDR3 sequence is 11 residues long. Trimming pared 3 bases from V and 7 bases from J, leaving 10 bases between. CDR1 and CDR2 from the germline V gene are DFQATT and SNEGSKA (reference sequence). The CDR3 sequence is CSARRGGEQYF. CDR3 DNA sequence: TGCAGTGCTAGGCGGGGTGGAGAGCAGTACTTC.

CDR3 nucleotide sequence: TGTGCCAGCTCCTTCGACAGGGGCCGGGGCTACACCTTC. Amino acids: CASSFDRGRGYTF. V gene TRBV18 combines with J gene TRBJ1-2, with TRBD1 matching over 8 bases. CDR1 KGHSH and CDR2 LQKENI come from the germline V gene. Trimming took 6 bases from V and 8 from J; bases not matched to a gene: 8. There are 13 residues in the CDR3.

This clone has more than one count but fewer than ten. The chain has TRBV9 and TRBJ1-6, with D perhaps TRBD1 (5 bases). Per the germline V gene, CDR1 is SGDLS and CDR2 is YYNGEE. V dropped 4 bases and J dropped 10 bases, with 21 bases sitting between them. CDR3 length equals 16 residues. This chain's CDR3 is CASSPGWGRASSPLHF. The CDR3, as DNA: TGTGCCAGCAGCCCTGGATGGGGCAGGGCTAGCTCACCCCTCCACTTT.

In nucleotides, the CDR3 is TGTGCCAGCAGCTACCCGGACAGGGGAGAGACCCAGTACTTC. This encodes CASSYPDRGETQYF. V gene TRBV5-8 combines with J gene TRBJ2-5; 9 positions match TRBD1. The CDR3 contains 14 residues. V lost 3 bases to trimming and J lost 4 bases; unmatched junction nucleotides: 4. CDR1 and CDR2 (germline): SGHTS, YDEGEE.

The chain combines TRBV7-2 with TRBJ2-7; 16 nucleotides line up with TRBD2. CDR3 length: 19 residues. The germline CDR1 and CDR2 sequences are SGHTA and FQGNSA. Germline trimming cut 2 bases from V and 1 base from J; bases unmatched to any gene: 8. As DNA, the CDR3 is TGTGCCAGCAGCTTATCCGGGACTAGCGGGGGGGCTGGATCCTACGAGCAGTACTTC. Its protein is CASSLSGTSGGAGSYEQYF.

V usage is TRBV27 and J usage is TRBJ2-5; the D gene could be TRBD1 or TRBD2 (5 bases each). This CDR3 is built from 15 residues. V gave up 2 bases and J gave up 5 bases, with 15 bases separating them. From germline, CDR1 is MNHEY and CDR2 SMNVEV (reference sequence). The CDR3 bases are TGTGCCAGCAGTTTAAACGGGGCAGATCGGGAGACCCAGTACTTC. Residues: CASSLNGADRETQYF.